This T cell receptor (beta chain) originates from a study of Graves' ophthalmopathy and Graves' hyperthyroidism. Study as a whole: The stable label applied to hyperthyroidism with no ophthalmopathy within 18 months of follow-up. Study results and caveats: In blood, most expanded thyroid clonotypes above 0.001 frequency were also detected.

Other autoimmune diseases, uncontrolled infections, pregnancy or lactation led to the exclusion of patients. Clinical symptoms, serum thyroxine, TRAb, thyroid ultrasound and orbital computed tomography determined diagnosis. TCR beta CDR3 regions were amplified from RNA transcripts. The library came from an HTBI-primed first-round RT-PCR and a second-round multiplex PCR. TCRdb redid the calling of the multiplex PCR reads with MiXCR, one entry per CDR3 protein. Of around 590,000 distinct CDR3 sequences listed, roughly 40% are singletons. This clonotype has only a few counts. What it binds is unknown. Trimming shortened V by 5 bases and J by 7 bases, and 11 bases separated the two germline ends. The CDR3 is 12 residues long. The germline CDR1 and CDR2 sequences are LGHDT and YNNKEL (reference sequence).

V gene TRBV3-1 combines with J gene TRBJ2-5, with D maybe TRBD1 (5 bases). This receptor was obtained from an adult man with Graves' hyperthyroidism. Sequencing used peripheral blood or thyroid tissue (not recorded which). This chain's CDR3 is CASSTGQRTQYF. DNA for the CDR3: TGTGCCAGCAGCACAGGCCAGAGGACCCAGTACTTC.